This passage covers 13 T cell receptor beta chains from one sample sequenced in a study of T-cell memory formation after mild COVID-19. One entry per CDR3 protein results from TCRdb running MiXCR on the 5' RACE reads. The sample lists around 250,000 distinct CDR3 sequences, approximately 10% seen once, with 22% in the top ten. The sample was PBMCs or a T cell subset sorted from them (not recorded which). Receptor source: a man younger than 35 who had mild COVID-19 (a few samples of this study predate the infection). Cell type and time point are not known.

This clonotype was seen repeatedly, ten times or more. This rearrangement joins TRBV5-1 to TRBJ2-2, with 7 bases lining up with TRBD1. Germline-derived CDR1 and CDR2 are SGHRS and YFSETQ. The CDR3 runs to 17 residues. The trim removed 0 bases at V and 0 bases at J, leaving 5 bases unmatched. Here the CDR3 reads CASSLAPDRANTGELFF. The CDR3 DNA reads TGCGCCAGCAGCTTGGCGCCCGACAGGGCGAACACCGGGGAGCTGTTTTTT.

This clonotype turned up a few times. The gene calls are TRBV5-6 and TRBJ2-1; 8 bases map to TRBD1. Germline V gives CDR1 SGHDT, CDR2 YYEEEE. This CDR3 is built from 15 residues. The junction had 11 bases not matched to a gene; V was cut back by 6 bases and J by 6 bases. CDR3 amino acids: CASTSMDRAPNEQFF. The DNA of the CDR3 is TGTGCCAGCACCTCTATGGACAGGGCGCCCAATGAGCAGTTCTTC.

This clonotype was seen a handful of times. V is TRBV6-5 and J is TRBJ2-7; 8 bases fit TRBD2. From germline, CDR1 is MNHEY and CDR2 SVGAGI. The CDR3 is made up of 15 amino acids. V shed 0 bases, J shed 1 base, and the junction held 2 bases outside the gene matches. As DNA, the CDR3 is TGTGCCAGCAGTTACTCCTTAGCGGGATCCTACGAGCAGTACTTC. It codes for CASSYSLAGSYEQYF.

V usage is TRBV3-1 and J usage is TRBJ2-1, with D possibly being TRBD2 (5 bases). V was shortened by 4 bases and J by 1 base, with 14 bases between the two germline ends. CDR3 length equals 16 residues. The germline V gene encodes CDR1 LGHDT and CDR2 YNNKEL (reference sequence). The CDR3 sequence: CASSPSEAWSYNEQFF. DNA for the CDR3: TGTGCCAGCAGCCCCTCGGAGGCGTGGTCCTACAATGAGCAGTTCTTC.

This clonotype has more than one count but fewer than ten. This sequence joins TRBV5-1 and TRBJ1-5, with D perhaps matching TRBD1 (6 bases). V shed 4 bases and J shed 1 base, with 15 bases lying between them. Germline CDR1 reads SGHRS; CDR2 reads YFSETQ. CDR3 length equals 16 residues. The CDR3 spells CASSDGGGGSNQPQHF. CDR3 DNA: TGCGCCAGCAGCGACGGAGGGGGAGGAAGCAATCAGCCCCAGCATTTT.

This clonotype was seen a few times. The V gene is TRBV28, the J gene TRBJ2-1; 16 bases align to TRBD2. The CDR3 is made up of 13 amino acids. Trimming cost V 8 bases and J 9 bases; bases outside gene matches: 1. Germline CDR1 MDHEN, CDR2 SYDVKM. CDR3 nucleotides: TGTGCCAGCGGGACTAGCGGGGGGGTTGAGCAGTTCTTC. Translating it yields CASGTSGGVEQFF. The full variable domain, its missing parts supplied by reference TRBV28 and TRBJ2-1, is DVKVTQSSRYLVKRTGEKVFLECVQDMDHENMFWYRQDPGLGLRLIYFSYDVKMKEKGDIPEGYSVSREKKERFSLILESASTNQTSMYLCASGTSGGVEQFFGPGTRLTVL.

A few counts support this clonotype. For the CDR3, the DNA is TGTGCCAGCAGGGAGGGCCTCGGGGGGGGTACAGATACGCAGTATTTT. Translated: CASREGLGGGTDTQYF. The chain uses TRBV7-8 and TRBJ2-3; TRBD2 aligns across 8 bases. The V gene's germline CDR1 is SGHVS and CDR2 FQNEAQ. This CDR3 contains 16 residues. V shed 6 bases, J shed 3 bases, and the junction held 11 bases outside the gene matches. Full variable domain (outside the CDR3, taken from reference TRBV7-8 and TRBJ2-3): GAGVSQSPRYKVAKRGQDVALRCDPISGHVSLFWYQQALGQGPEFLTYFQNEAQLDKSGLPSDRFFAERPEGSVSTLKIQRTQQEDSAVYLCASREGLGGGTDTQYFGPGTRLTVL.

The chain links TRBV6-2 or TRBV6-3 to TRBJ1-2, with D hard to call. The CDR3 covers 15 residues. Germline assignment: CDR1 MNHEY and CDR2 SVGEGT. V dropped 5 bases and J dropped 4 bases, with 17 bases sitting between them. This CDR3 is CASSPTGQLGYGYTF. The CDR3 DNA follows: TGTGCCAGCAGTCCCACCGGGCAGCTTGGCTATGGCTACACCTTC.

The rearrangement links TRBV5-6 to TRBJ1-1; D possibly corresponds to TRBD1 (5 bases). V was trimmed by 1 base and J by 3 bases, leaving 13 bases between them. Germline lookup yields CDR1 SGHDT and CDR2 YYEEEE. CDR3 length: 15 residues. The CDR3 DNA follows: TGTGCCAGCAGCTTGTTGAACGGACACGACACTGAAGCTTTCTTT. This translates into CASSLLNGHDTEAFF. The entire variable domain, with the rest obtained from reference TRBV5-6 and TRBJ1-1, is as follows: DAGVTQSPTHLIKTRGQQVTLRCSPKSGHDTVSWYQQALGQGPQFIFQYYEEEERQRGNFPDRFSGHQFPNYSSELNVNALLLGDSALYLCASSLLNGHDTEAFFGQGTRLTVV.

The rearrangement joins TRBV12-3 or TRBV12-4 to TRBJ2-1; no firm D call. Trimming removed 5 bases from V and 10 bases from J, with 9 bases in between. CDR3 length equals 11 residues. The CDR3 here is CASSPRSEQFF. The CDR3 DNA sequence: TGTGCCAGCAGTCCCCGAAGCGAGCAGTTCTTC.

This sequence joins TRBV7-2 and TRBJ1-1, with D possibly being TRBD1 (5 bases). The germline V gene has CDR1 SGHTA and CDR2 FQGNSA. The V gene lost 5 bases and the J gene lost 5 bases, with 15 bases spanning the gap. The CDR3 spans 14 residues. The CDR3 coding sequence is TGTGCCAGCAGCGACGGGGGGTTGCGAACTGAAGCTTTCTTT. This gives the protein CASSDGGLRTEAFF. The full variable domain, with the rest looked up from reference TRBV7-2 and TRBJ1-1, is GAGVSQSPSNKVTEKGKDVELRCDPISGHTALYWYRQSLGQGLEFLIYFQGNSAPDKSGLPSDRFSAERTGGSVSTLTIQRTQQEDSAVYLCASSDGGLRTEAFFGQGTRLTVV.

The V call is TRBV20-1, the J call TRBJ2-1; 11 positions agree with TRBD2. This CDR3 is built from 15 residues. CDR1 is DFQATT, CDR2 SNEGSKA, per germline (reference sequence). Losses at the gene ends were 3 bases for V and 6 bases for J; bases not matched to a gene: 7. CDR3 nucleotide sequence: TGCAGTGCTAGCCGTAGCGGGGGGGCCGGCAATGAGCAGTTCTTC. Translating gives CSASRSGGAGNEQFF.

This clonotype was detected ten times or more. The chain joins TRBV20-1 to TRBJ1-5, with unresolved D. The germline V gene encodes CDR1 DFQATT and CDR2 SNEGSKA (reference sequence). The ends were cut back, 3 bases at V and 1 base at J, with 4 bases in the middle. CDR3 length: 12 residues. The CDR3 DNA reads TGCAGTGCTAGGGAGAGCAATCAGCCCCAGCATTTT. Translation gives CSARESNQPQHF.